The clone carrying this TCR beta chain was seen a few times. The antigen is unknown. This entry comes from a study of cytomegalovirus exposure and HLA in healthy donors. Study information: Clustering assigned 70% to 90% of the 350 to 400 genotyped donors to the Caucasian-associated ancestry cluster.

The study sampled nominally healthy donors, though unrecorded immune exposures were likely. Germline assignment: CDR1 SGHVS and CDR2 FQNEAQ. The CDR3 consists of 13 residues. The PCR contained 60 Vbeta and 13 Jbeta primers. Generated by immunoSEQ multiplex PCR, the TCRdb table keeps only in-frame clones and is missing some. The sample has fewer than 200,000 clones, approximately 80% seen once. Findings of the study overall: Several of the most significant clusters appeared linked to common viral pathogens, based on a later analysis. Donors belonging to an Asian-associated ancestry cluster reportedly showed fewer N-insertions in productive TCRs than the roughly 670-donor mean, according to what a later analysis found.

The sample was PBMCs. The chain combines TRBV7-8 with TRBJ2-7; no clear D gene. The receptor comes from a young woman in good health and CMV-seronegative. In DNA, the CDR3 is TGTTCTTGCAAGCAGAAGGCGGCATACGAGCAGTACTTC. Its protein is CSCKQKAAYEQYF.